This TCR beta chain was observed in a study of immune cell composition in non-small cell lung cancer. Findings of the study overall: Dominant in vivo tumour-associated clones were not shown to share tumour-reactive sequences.

About this clone: The antigen is undetermined.

Frozen unsorted single-cell suspensions supplied the genomic DNA. The method was immunoSEQ multiplex PCR; TCRdb's version includes in-frame clones alone and lacks a portion of them. In the table there are approximately 11,000 clones, 64% of which are singletons. Sequencing was carried out using lung tumor tissue. This TCR came from a human donor with non-small cell lung cancer.

The CDR3 DNA is TGTGCCAGCACCCCCCTACAGGGACCCTATGGCTACACCTTC. Residues: CASTPLQGPYGYTF. V and J are TRBV27 and TRBJ1-2, with D possibly matching TRBD1 (6 bases). CDR3 size: 14 residues. With 7 bases removed from V and 4 bases from J, the gap between germline ends came to 16 bases. From germline, CDR1 is MNHEY and CDR2 SMNVEV (reference sequence).